In its sample, the clone carrying this T cell receptor beta chain was seen many times. Its antigen is as yet unknown. These data are taken from a study of early T cells in non-severe SARS-CoV-2 infection. Study summary: Bulk RNA isolated from unsorted whole blood underwent sequencing; chains were not paired.

Whole-study findings and limits: In VDJdb matching, anti-spike CD8 responses were favored while private and CD4 specificities went missing.

This CDR3 region has 14 residues. The J segment lost 6 bases and the V segment lost 0 bases, leaving 6 bases of the junction unmatched. The germline CDR1 and CDR2 sequences are DFQATT and SNEGSKA (reference sequence). The protocol attached unique molecular identifiers to individual cDNA molecules. TCRdb re-called the 5' RACE reads with MiXCR, one entry per CDR3 protein. This table holds some 66,000 distinct CDR3 sequences, approximately 8.3% found once. This TCR derives from an adult who was a healthcare worker with PCR-confirmed SARS-CoV-2 infection or an uninfected control (not recorded which). J is TRBJ2-7 and V is TRBV20-1; 9 nucleotides match TRBD1. The specimen sequenced was whole blood. CDR3 DNA sequence: TGCAGTGCTAGAGATCCACAGGGGGCTTCCGAGCAGTACTTC. Protein product: CSARDPQGASEQYF.